A single TCR beta chain is shown here with its context. Its recognized antigen is unknown. The record has no base qualities; no much larger clone is one base away. Reading from cysteine to phenylalanine, the CDR3 counts 14 amino acids. Only the CDR3 DNA is retained, 42 bases long and in frame from the first base. V sheds 2 bases and J sheds 0 bases, leaving 7 bases between their ends. Based on the germline V gene, the CDR1 and CDR2 sequences are MDHEN and SYDVKM. The immunoSEQ Assay, a bias-controlled multiplex PCR, was used to amplify TCRbeta CDR3 regions from genomic DNA. As for how the authors treated the data: Nucleated cell counts per sample were estimated from amplification of reference gene primers within the assay. To quantify the absolute abundance of each unique TCRbeta CDR3 rearrangement, sequence reads were collapsed and filtered. Productive Simpson clonality was computed per sample as the square root of Simpson's diversity index over productive rearrangements. Entries here come from immuneACCESS through TCRdb and include only in-frame sequences with V and J called. Some clones fail to appear in such tables; in the studies checked, an unresolved V gene covers under half of the shortfall, and the cause of the remainder is unknown. Clone size and V and J calls were adopted from that table, with D and trimming inferred from the DNA. Within this sample are about 76,000 clones, with approximately 86% of them counted one time only. The ten largest clones add up to 15% to 20% of the sample.

This sample stems from a study of blood T cell repertoires in COVID-19 (dated by TCRdb to 2020 to 2022). Regarding the study in general: The collaborator samples originated in the United States, Italy and Spain and spanned the acute and convalescent phases of COVID-19. Where HLA class I and class II types were available, the types were taken from metadata supplied by the sample provider, not from assay-based typing. The material from the prospective study consisted of cDNA or gDNA derived from T cells, B-cell-depleted T cells, or PBMCs. Sample metadata almost always included a de-identified subject ID, COVID-19 status, age in years and sex. The repertoires were released in a freely available public database meant as a resource for research on the immune response to SARS-CoV-2. Deeply sampled blood TCRbeta repertoires from subjects exposed to, actively infected with, or recovered from COVID-19 were included in the dataset. The samples were drawn from the first 160 participants of the ongoing ImmuneRACE study and from more than 1,000 subjects provided by 6 global collaborators.

The research as a whole found: How much clinical and demographic metadata was included differed by source and by participant, and the metadata was provided uncurated.

Whole blood was collected in K2EDTA tubes by collaborating institutions according to the institutions' own protocols. For TCRbeta analysis, collaborators shipped samples in one of three forms: frozen whole blood, isolated PBMCs, or DNA extracted from either of those sample types. Specimen: peripheral blood. The rearrangement combines TRBV28 with TRBJ1-1; 5 matching bases give a weak D call of TRBD1. The TCR comes from a human donor in a cohort sampled during active COVID-19. Read as DNA, the sequence is TGTGCCAGCAGTTTACAGGGTATGAACACTGAAGCTTTCTTT. This yields the protein CASSLQGMNTEAFF.